This T cell receptor (beta chain) emerged from a study of persistence of HIV-infected CD4 T cells. Study details: Multiple blood draws of up to about 200 mL, except a couple of donors with single leukapheresis.

Anti-CD3/anti-CD28 beads served as a nonspecific positive control stimulus. Sorting selected CD4+ T cells upregulating both CD40 ligand and CD69. PBMCs were depleted of CD8+ T cells before stimulation. For this clone: Its antigen is not known.

Sequencing used immunoSEQ version 4 in survey mode. Profiling relied on immunoSEQ multiplex PCR, and the TCRdb table lists in-frame clones only, not all of them. This sample has 45,000 or so clones, with 88% found just once. This TCR was recovered from an adult woman with HIV who was CMV-seropositive. The source material was CD4+ T cells sorted from PBMCs after approximately 18-hour stimulation, sampled from a patient who received antiretroviral therapy.

CDR3 region: CATGSGGAADTQYF. The CDR3 DNA sequence: TGTGCCACCGGGAGCGGGGGGGCCGCTGATACGCAGTATTTT. The rearrangement uses TRBV24-1 and TRBJ2-3, with TRBD2 matching 10 bases. CDR1 is KGHDR and CDR2 is SFDVKD in the germline V gene. The CDR3 consists of 14 residues. V was pared by 9 bases and J by 6 bases, with 8 bases of the junction left unmatched.